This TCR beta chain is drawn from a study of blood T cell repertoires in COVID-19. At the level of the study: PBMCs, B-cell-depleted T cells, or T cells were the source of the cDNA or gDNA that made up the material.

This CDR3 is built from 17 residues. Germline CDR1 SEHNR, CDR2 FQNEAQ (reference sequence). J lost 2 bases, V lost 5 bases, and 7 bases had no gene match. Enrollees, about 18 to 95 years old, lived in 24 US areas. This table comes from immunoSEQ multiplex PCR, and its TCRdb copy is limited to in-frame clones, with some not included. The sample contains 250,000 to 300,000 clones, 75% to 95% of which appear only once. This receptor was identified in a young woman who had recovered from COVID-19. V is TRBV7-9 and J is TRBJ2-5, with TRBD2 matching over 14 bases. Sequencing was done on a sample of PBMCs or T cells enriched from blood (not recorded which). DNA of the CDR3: TGTGCCAGCAGCCTGGGACTAGCGGGAGAGGGGCAAGAGACCCAGTACTTC. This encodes CASSLGLAGEGQETQYF.